This entry features one TCR beta chain sequence. The sample holds many counts of this clonotype. What this receptor recognizes is not known. No much larger clone is present one base from it, and per-base qualities are unavailable. The data belong to a study of regulatory T cells in long-lasting Graves disease (TCRdb year 2021). Concerning the study at large: Newly diagnosed Graves' disease patients had taken antithyroid drugs for less than 3 months. The study took place in China and was registered as a clinical trial. Persistent Graves' disease patients were compared with newly diagnosed Graves' disease patients by peripheral blood TCR sequencing and RNA sequencing. A total of roughly 33 samples underwent TCR sequencing: about 13 from persistent and roughly 20 from newly diagnosed Graves' disease patients.

Overall study results and their limits: A larger number of public clonotypes was shared among persistent patients (approximately 3,000) than among newly diagnosed patients (approximately 1,000). Persistent disease showed preferential use of TRBV28, TRBJ1-2 and TRBJ2-5, whereas newly diagnosed disease favored TRBV20-1 and TRBJ2-1. Only peripheral blood was studied, because thyroid tissue, the primary lesion, was inaccessible. The authors noted that the small sample size was a limitation that may lower accuracy. Compared with newly diagnosed patients, patients with persistent Graves' disease had lower TCR Shannon entropy and fewer highly expanded clones, which suggests clonal expansion. Only the TCR beta chain was sequenced and analyzed.

Library construction relied on multiplex PCR. The reads were generated on an Illumina HiSeq 4000. CDR3 regions were amplified by Arm-PCR with iRepertoire HTBI primers to construct TCR beta libraries. Before sequencing, the PCR products underwent gel purification. In the authors' own workflow: A total of some 60 TRBV and 14 TRBJ segments were identified across samples and were used for gene usage analysis of CDR3 amino acid clonotypes. Filtered high-quality paired reads were merged into contigs using COPE and FqMerger. BLAST was used to align contigs to IMGT TRBV, TRBD and TRBJ reference genes, with CDR3 defined following IMGT. Clonotypes above 0.1% frequency were classified as highly expanded clones. Shannon entropy served as the measure of repertoire diversity, while the Gini coefficient captured V-J evenness. A clonotype was considered public if more than one individual shared it. TCRdb's own reprocessing of the public reads used fastp at Q25 and MiXCR and kept productive beta chains. Identical CDR3 protein sequences are pooled into one entry, listed with their most common genes and DNA. TCRdb's processing, not the authors', yielded these V and J calls. Recorded for this sample are approximately 480,000 distinct CDR3 sequences; around 15% of them occurred a single time. The ten largest make up less than 15% of the sample.

Measured from the cysteine to the phenylalanine, the CDR3 is 19 residues long. The kept DNA is CDR3 alone, 57 bases in frame from the first base. Per the germline V gene, MDHEN is the CDR1 and SYDVKM is the CDR2. Relative to germline, V is 1 base shorter and J is 3 bases shorter, with 25 bases between their ends. Explained via the paper, the time point label denotes: newly diagnosed GD, antithyroid drugs for less than 3 months. For both TCR sequencing and RNA sequencing, RNA was extracted from PBMCs using TRIzol. The diagnosis of Graves' disease was made according to American Thyroid Association guidelines. The patients came from an endocrinology department in Xi'an, China. Each patient gave 9 to 10 milliliters of peripheral blood, collected in an EDTA anticoagulant tube. Ficoll Paque Plus density gradient separation was used to isolate PBMCs, and no additional T cell sorting was done. An Agilent 2100 Bioanalyzer and agarose gel were used to check RNA quality, and a NanoDrop 2000 was used to measure RNA concentration.

These data are also associated with another study on T cells in Graves' hyperthyroidism and ophthalmopathy. The second study reports: Stable Graves' hyperthyroidism was defined as no progression to ophthalmopathy during 18 months of follow-up. Hyperthyroidism patients were aged 18 to 65 years and newly diagnosed, with disease duration of less than 2 months. The study excluded patients with uncontrolled infections, other autoimmune diseases, pregnancy or lactation. Diagnoses were based on clinical symptoms, serum thyroxine and TRAb, thyroid ultrasound and orbital computed tomography. For the first round of RT-PCR on the TCR CDR3, the HTBI primer set was used together with the Qiagen OneStep RT-PCR kit. Most expanded thyroid clonotypes (frequency above 0.001) were also found in blood, which suggests that blood repertoires may mirror thyroid immune responses. A 13 V-J signature model separated ophthalmopathy from stable hyperthyroidism, with about 90% sensitivity and roughly 81% specificity in cross-validation and 80%/75% in testing. During validation, the model predicted progression to ophthalmopathy a median of around six months ahead of onset, with just under 71% sensitivity and more than 72% specificity. To identify TCR V-J signatures that set the groups apart, the researchers used a discovery cohort of 90 to 100 patients, made up of around 42 with Graves' ophthalmopathy and around 58 with stable Graves' hyperthyroidism. Prospective prediction of ophthalmopathy was tested in an independent validation cohort consisting of fewer than 20 hyperthyroidism patients and around 16 patients who later progressed to ophthalmopathy. The roughly 100 discovery patients were divided at random into training and test sets in a 7:3 ratio. In several Graves' hyperthyroidism patients, the study also compared T-cell repertoires from thyroid tissue with T-cell repertoires from blood. Following sampling, methimazole starting at 30 mg daily was given to hyperthyroidism patients, and high-dose intravenous methylprednisolone was given to ophthalmopathy patients. The libraries were constructed in a second round of multiplex PCR and then size-selected and purified. Sequencing of the libraries was done on an Illumina HiSeq2000 using paired-end 100 bp reads. SOAPnuke was used to process the raw data, throwing out any read that contained adapters or uncalled bases, had a mean Phred below 15, or lacked an exact constant-primer or identifier match. High-quality paired reads were merged with COPE v1.2.5, and unique nucleotide sequences were defined as clonotypes. Clonotypes were aligned to IMGT TRBV, TRBD and TRBJ reference segments using MiTCR v1.1. The analysis was restricted to V-J combinations with a frequency above 0.0001, which together covered 99% to 99.2% of the repertoires. The TCS score was defined as F50 (clonal expansion) divided by E x V (chaos), with BLOSUM62-based TCRdist calculated between CDR3 peptides within each V-J. Welch's t-statistics and random forest reduced several hundred V-J features to 13, which were used in a naive Bayes classifier (R e1071). Sample size was not statistically predetermined, and blinding of investigators to group allocation was not performed. The paper describes TCR Vbeta CDR3 sequencing of around 130 peripheral blood samples, made up of 43 ophthalmopathy patients, around 73 hyperthyroidism patients and roughly 17 progressor patients.

This specimen consisted of peripheral blood mononuclear cells (PBMCs), obtained at new diagnosis, from a patient treated with antithyroid drugs. The chain is made from TRBV28 and TRBJ2-7; the D gene is tentatively TRBD1 or TRBD2, each matching 7 bases. The source of this sequence is a man aged 35 to 55 with Graves disease. Donor details come from another sample of the same person, matched by shared clones. The nucleotide sequence reads as follows: TGTGCCAGCAGTTTATATATTCGGGGGACAGCGGGAATTTACTACGAGCAGTACTTC. Its translation is CASSLYIRGTAGIYYEQYF.